The rows below give T cell receptor beta chains drawn from one sample of a study of tumor-infiltrating lymphocytes in primary liver carcinoma. Each CDR3 protein gets one entry after TCRdb re-called the multiplex PCR reads with MiXCR. The table shows about 350,000 distinct CDR3 sequences, with less than 65% occurring only once. Sequenced sample: peripheral blood. The receptors originated from a man aged 40-49 years with primary liver carcinoma and hepatitis B virus infection. Each CDR3 is given with its conserved first and last residue. The D gene is left open where the match is weak. A row's size may be missing; if present it is once, few, many or a size class.

clone_size,v_call,j_call,d_call,cdr3_nt,cdr3_aa
.,TRBV12-3/TRBV12-4,TRBJ2-2,.,TGTGCCAGCAGCCCCCAGATCAGAGACATCGGGGAGCTGTTTTTT,CASSPQIRDIGELFF
.,TRBV6-1,TRBJ2-7,TRBD2,TGTGCCAGCAGTGACCTCGGGCTAGCGGGAGTTTTCTACGAGCAGTACTTC,CASSDLGLAGVFYEQYF
.,TRBV11-2,TRBJ2-7,TRBD1,TGTGCCAGCAGCTGGCACCCGGGACAGGGTGTTCCGAGCTCCTACTGGCAGTACTTC,CASSWHPGQGVPSSYWQYF
.,TRBV6-5,TRBJ2-3,TRBD2,TGTGCCAGCGGTTATCAAAATACGACTAGCGGAACTAGCACAGATACGCAGTATTTT,CASGYQNTTSGTSTDTQYF
.,TRBV12-3/TRBV12-4,TRBJ1-6,.,TGTGCCAACTCCGATAGGGACGACTCACCCCTCCACTTT,CANSDRDDSPLHF
few,TRBV12-3/TRBV12-4,TRBJ1-4,.,TGTGCCAGCAGTTTAGAACGAGACTTTAATGAAAAACTGTTTTTT,CASSLERDFNEKLFF
once,TRBV29-1,TRBJ2-2,.,TGCAGCGTTATATGGGTGGGGAGGTTAAGCACCGGGGAGCTGATTTTT,CSVIWVGRLSTGELIF
.,TRBV19,TRBJ2-7,.,TGTGCCAGTAGTATCGCAGGGACGGACTCCTACGAGCAGTACTTC,CASSIAGTDSYEQYF
many,TRBV6-1,TRBJ2-3,TRBD2,TGTGCCAGCAGTGTTAGCGGGAGGGCCTCAGATACGCAGTATTTT,CASSVSGRASDTQYF
many,TRBV29-1,TRBJ1-5,.,TGCAGCGTTGAAGTTACGGAGGATCAGCCCCAGCATTTT,CSVEVTEDQPQHF
.,TRBV5-4,TRBJ2-3,TRBD2,TGTGCCAACAGCGGGGGGACTAGCGGAAGCACAGATACGCAGTATTTT,CANSGGTSGSTDTQYF
.,TRBV11-2,TRBJ1-5,.,TGTGCCAGCAGCTCAAGCATCGATAGCGATCAGCCCCAGCATTTT,CASSSSIDSDQPQHF
.,TRBV28,TRBJ2-7,.,TGTGACAGCAGGGGATACGAGCAGTACTTC,CDSRGYEQYF
few,TRBV5-1,TRBJ2-2,.,TGCGCCAGCAGGATTAGCGGGAACACCGGGGAGCTGTTTTTT,CASRISGNTGELFF
.,TRBV6-2/TRBV6-3,TRBJ2-7,.,TGTACCAGCAGTTACAGTTACGAGCAGTACTTC,CTSSYSYEQYF
many,TRBV7-9,TRBJ1-1,.,TGTGCCAGCAGCCCCCAGGGCACTGAAGCTTTCTTT,CASSPQGTEAFF
.,TRBV28,TRBJ2-7,TRBD2,TGTGCCAGCAGTCTACTAGCGGGAGCTACATACGAGCAGTACTTC,CASSLLAGATYEQYF
.,TRBV6-6,TRBJ2-1,.,TGTGCCAGCAGTTACTCCCCAACCCCAAATGAGCAGTTCTTC,CASSYSPTPNEQFF
.,TRBV6-1,TRBJ1-2,TRBD1,TGTGCCACAAGACAGGGGGCGGGCTGGGACTATGGCTACACCTTC,CATRQGAGWDYGYTF
.,TRBV11-2,TRBJ2-1,TRBD2,TGTGCCAGCACCTTAGCGGGAGAAAATGGGCAGTTCTTC,CASTLAGENGQFF
.,TRBV6-1,TRBJ2-5,.,TGTGCCAGCAGCCACGAGAACAAAGAGACCCGGTACTTC,CASSHENKETRYF
few,TRBV18,TRBJ2-2,.,TGTGCCAGCTCACCACCGTGGAGGGGCGGGGAGCTGTTTTTT,CASSPPWRGGELFF
.,TRBV4-3,TRBJ2-3,.,TGCGCCAGCAGCCAAGAAATGAGGACTAACGGAGATACTCAGTATTTT,CASSQEMRTNGDTQYF
once,TRBV5-1,TRBJ1-1,.,TGCGCCAGCAGCTCCGCATACCCGACGAACACTGAAGCTTTCTTT,CASSSAYPTNTEAFF
few,TRBV5-4,TRBJ2-1,TRBD2,TGTGCCAGCAGCACTTTAGCGGGGGGGAGGGAGCAGTTCTTC,CASSTLAGGREQFF
.,TRBV11-2,TRBJ2-1,TRBD2,TGTACCAGTAGACGGACTAGCGGGGAGACGGAGGCGCAGTTCTTC,CTSRRTSGETEAQFF
.,TRBV10-3,TRBJ1-4,.,TGTGCCATCAGTGAGCCGACAGGTGCAACTAATGAAAAACTGTTTTTT,CAISEPTGATNEKLFF
.,TRBV11-2,TRBJ2-3,.,TGTGCCGGCAGCTTAGGGGAGCGTGATGCGCAGTATTTT,CAGSLGERDAQYF
.,TRBV7-8,TRBJ2-7,.,TGTGCCAGCAGCTTATCCTACGTGCAGTACTTC,CASSLSYVQYF
.,TRBV5-1,TRBJ2-5,.,TGCGCCAGCAGCTTTACTGCGGGTGACCAAGAGACCCAGTACTTC,CASSFTAGDQETQYF
many,TRBV11-2,TRBJ2-1,.,TGTGCCAGCAGGGTACAGGGTTTTGGGGGCAATGAGCAGTTCTTC,CASRVQGFGGNEQFF
many,TRBV4-3,TRBJ2-3,TRBD2,TGCGCCAGCAGCCAAGAACTAGCGGGGAGGACAGATACGCAGTATTTT,CASSQELAGRTDTQYF
once,TRBV11-2,TRBJ2-1,.,TGTGCCAGCAGCGGACACATTCATTTCTTC,CASSGHIHFF
many,TRBV6-5,TRBJ1-5,.,TGTGCCAGCAGCCCGACGGGAATACAAACGCCCCAGCATTTT,CASSPTGIQTPQHF
many,TRBV11-1,TRBJ1-4,.,TGTGCCAGCAGCCTCCGGCCTGGTCGGGATGAAAAACTGTTTTTT,CASSLRPGRDEKLFF
many,TRBV12-3/TRBV12-4,TRBJ1-1,.,TGTGCCAGCAGTTTGACAGGTGAAGCTTTCTTT,CASSLTGEAFF
many,TRBV4-1,TRBJ2-7,TRBD1,TGCGCCAGCAGCCAGGAACCCGGGACAGGGGGAGGCGAGCAGTACTTC,CASSQEPGTGGGEQYF
.,TRBV5-1,TRBJ2-7,TRBD1,TGCGCCAGCAGGTTGGCAGGGGGCCTCTACGAGCAGTACTTC,CASRLAGGLYEQYF
.,TRBV30,TRBJ1-2,.,TGTACCTGGAGTTTACCTGGGCTCTATGGCTACACCTTC,CTWSLPGLYGYTF
many,TRBV6-1,TRBJ2-5,TRBD2,TGTGCCAGCAGTGAGGTGCGGGGGCAAGAGACCCAGTACTTC,CASSEVRGQETQYF
few,TRBV6-5,TRBJ2-1,.,TGTGCCAGCAGCCCGGGACCTACCTCCTACAATGAGCAGTTCTTC,CASSPGPTSYNEQFF
.,TRBV4-1,TRBJ2-1,.,TGCACCAGTAGCCAAGATCTTAGCTTTGAGCAGTTCTTC,CTSSQDLSFEQFF
.,TRBV11-2,TRBJ2-7,TRBD2,TGTGCCAGCAGTCGTCTAGCGGGGCTTTCCCACAAGCAGTACTTC,CASSRLAGLSHKQYF
few,TRBV7-9,TRBJ1-2,TRBD1,TGTGCCAGCAGCCCGGACAGGGGGAGAGGCTACACCTTC,CASSPDRGRGYTF
few,TRBV29-1,TRBJ1-2,.,TGCAGCGTTATCCGGCCGAACAACTATGGCTACACCTTC,CSVIRPNNYGYTF
once,TRBV6-1,TRBJ1-1,.,TGTGCCAGCAAGGAGCACACTGAAGCTTTCTTT,CASKEHTEAFF
.,TRBV13,TRBJ2-3,.,TGTGCCAGCAGCTCGATGTCACGGAACACAGGTACGCAGTATTTT,CASSSMSRNTGTQYF